This TCR beta chain came from a study of blood T cell repertoires in COVID-19. Study-level background: Italy, Spain and the United States were the sources of the convalescent and acute COVID-19 samples.

There are 15 residues in the CDR3. The germline CDR1 and CDR2 sequences are SNHLY and FYNNEI. Trimming cost V 6 bases and J 0 bases, with 12 bases left between them. Data came from immunoSEQ multiplex PCR; TCRdb stores just in-frame clones and leaves some out. The table has approximately 150,000 clones, roughly 86% seen once. The clonotype was recovered from a woman aged 45-59 years with acute or convalescent COVID-19. This chain links TRBV2 with TRBJ1-5, with D perhaps matching TRBD1 (5 bases). Sequencing was performed on peripheral blood. The CDR3 coding sequence is TGTGCCAGCAGCGGGGGGGACTATAGCAATCAGCCCCAGCATTTT. This sequence encodes CASSGGDYSNQPQHF.